The next 18 T cell receptor beta chains were all read from a single sample in a study of blood T cells in healthy people across ages. PCR was performed a second time for roughly 7 to 11 cycles using a sample-barcoded 5' primer and a J-beta primer mix. TCRdb analysed the 5' RACE reads with MiXCR anew, one entry per CDR3 protein. The table has hundreds of thousands of distinct CDR3 sequences, less than 60% seen once. The sequenced material came from blood. These receptors all stem from a man aged 80 or over in good health.

This clonotype was observed a few times. The V call is TRBV20-1, the J call TRBJ2-5; the match to TRBD2 covers 15 bases. V was pared by 0 bases and J by 5 bases, with 16 bases of the junction left unmatched. This CDR3 has 20 amino acids. Germline CDR1 DFQATT, CDR2 SNEGSKA (reference sequence). The CDR3 region has the DNA TGCAGTGCTAGAGATGGGGGGGGAACCGGGACTAGCGGGAGGACGGAGACCCAGTACTTC. It codes for CSARDGGGTGTSGRTETQYF.

The genes are TRBV7-6 and TRBJ1-1; D remains ambiguous. Trimming took 5 bases from V and 0 from J, leaving 7 bases between them. The CDR3 totals 13 residues. Germline values: CDR1 SGHVS, CDR2 FNYEAQ. CDR3 sequence: CASSAELNTEAFF. The CDR3 DNA reads TGTGCCAGCAGCGCTGAATTGAACACTGAAGCTTTCTTT.

The chain uses TRBV4-3 and TRBJ2-3; TRBD2 agrees at 13 bases. The CDR3 runs 16 residues. With V trimmed by 3 bases and J by 2 bases, 2 bases remained unmatched. Germline V CDR1 and CDR2: LGHNA, YSLEER. The CDR3 here is CASSQTSGGITDTQYF. The CDR3 DNA reads as TGCGCCAGCAGCCAGACTAGCGGGGGGATCACAGATACGCAGTATTTT.

The rearrangement joins TRBV20-1 to TRBJ2-3; 8 bases fit TRBD2. J gave up 5 bases and V 5 bases, and 9 bases lay outside the gene matches. The CDR3 extends over 14 amino acids. CDR1 DFQATT and CDR2 SNEGSKA come from the germline V gene (reference sequence). The CDR3 sequence is CSAPLSGKGDTQYF. As DNA, the CDR3 is TGCAGTGCTCCCCTTAGCGGGAAGGGAGATACGCAGTATTTT.

V gene TRBV12-3 or TRBV12-4 combines with J gene TRBJ1-1; the D gene is possibly TRBD1 (6 bases). Trimming left V 1 base short and J 4 bases short, with 16 bases between. The CDR3 length is 16 residues. This chain's CDR3 is CASSLGPQGWITEAFF. CDR3 coding DNA: TGTGCCAGCAGTTTAGGGCCACAGGGATGGATCACTGAAGCTTTCTTT.

This clonotype was observed a handful of times. V and J are TRBV7-3 and TRBJ2-3, with 7 bases aligning to TRBD2. V dropped 2 bases and J dropped 2; count of bases not matched to a gene: 7. Germline loops: CDR1 SGHTA, CDR2 FQGTGA. The CDR3 sequence is 16 residues long. The CDR3 DNA reads as TGTGCCAGCAGCTTAGCGGGGCGGGGGATCACAGATACGCAGTATTTT. Protein sequence: CASSLAGRGITDTQYF.

In this sample, this clonotype turned up a few times. J is TRBJ1-1 and V is TRBV2; D call uncertain. Germline V gene lookup returns CDR1 SNHLY and CDR2 FYNNEI. With 1 base removed from V and 2 bases from J, the gap between germline ends came to 5 bases. The CDR3 runs 13 residues. Written as DNA, the CDR3 is TGTGCCAGCAGTGAAGGGTTAAACACTGAAGCTTTCTTT. As protein: CASSEGLNTEAFF.

This clonotype has a count of ten or more. The J gene is TRBJ2-7, the V gene TRBV2; possible D gene TRBD1, 6 bases. The CDR3 length is 13 residues. Trimming removed 1 base from V and 6 bases from J, with 10 bases in between. Germline loops: CDR1 SNHLY, CDR2 FYNNEI. CDR3 nucleotide sequence: TGTGCCAGCAGTGAAGTAACAGGGAGCGAGCAGTACTTC. This encodes CASSEVTGSEQYF.

A word on this clonotype: A read error may explain this, as a much larger clone is one base away. V usage is TRBV29-1 and J usage is TRBJ2-1; possible D gene TRBD2, 5 bases. CDR1 and CDR2 (germline): SQVTM, ANQGSEA. Trimming took 1 base from V and 4 from J, leaving 17 bases between them. The CDR3 covers 16 residues. The chain's CDR3 is CSVEASEEPLYNEQFF. The CDR3 nucleotides are TGCAGCGTTGAAGCCTCGGAGGAGCCTTTATACAATGAGCAGTTCTTC.

The chain couples TRBV12-3 or TRBV12-4 to TRBJ1-4; TRBD1 matches 8 bases. The CDR3 runs to 15 residues. After removal of 6 bases from V and 6 bases from J, the junction contained 9 bases not matched to a gene. The CDR3 loop reads CASRETGGVHEKLFF. The DNA for the CDR3 is TGTGCCAGCAGAGAAACAGGGGGAGTGCATGAAAAACTGTTTTTT.

This clonotype was found a few times. V and J are TRBV7-9 and TRBJ2-7; TRBD2 is a possible D gene (5 bases). Trimming took 5 bases from V and 4 from J, leaving 21 bases between them. The CDR3 is made up of 16 amino acids. Looked up from germline, CDR1 is SEHNR and CDR2 is FQNEAQ (reference sequence). This chain's CDR3 is CASSRTDTGSRYEQYF. The CDR3, as DNA: TGTGCCAGCAGCCGGACCGACACGGGGTCCAGATACGAGCAGTACTTC.

In its sample, this clonotype was seen a few times. V gene TRBV30 combines with J gene TRBJ2-5; 7 bases are shared with TRBD2. The tail of the sequence fits TRBJ2-7 better, so the J call may be wrong. The CDR3 sequence is 12 residues long. From germline, CDR1 is GTSNPN and CDR2 SVGIG (reference sequence). The chain's CDR3 is CAWSRVAGEQYF. CDR3 DNA sequence: TGTGCCTGGAGTAGGGTAGCGGGCGAGCAGTACTTC.

About this clonotype: One junction end disagrees with the germline gene, perhaps due to a read error. The V and J genes are TRBV29-1 and TRBJ2-7; 10 positions agree with TRBD2. There are 13 residues in the CDR3. Germline V gene data show CDR1 as SQVTM and CDR2 as ANQGSEA. The CDR3 DNA reads as TGCAGCGTAGAAGCGGGGGGGCCCGACGAGCAGTACTTC. This encodes CSVEAGGPDEQYF.

This rearrangement joins TRBV4-1 to TRBJ2-3; 9 bases align to TRBD1. CDR1 and CDR2 from the germline V gene are MGHRA and YSYEKL. With 4 bases clipped from V and 4 bases from J, the junction kept 15 bases outside the gene matches. This CDR3 spans 18 amino acids. CDR3 amino acids: CASSRQEGQGLPPDTQYF. The CDR3 DNA reads as TGCGCCAGCAGCCGTCAAGAGGGACAGGGACTACCCCCAGATACGCAGTATTTT.

Many counts were recorded for this clonotype. J is TRBJ1-1 and V is TRBV29-1, with unresolved D. Trimming pared 5 bases from V and 5 bases from J, leaving 15 bases between. Germline V lookup: CDR1 SQVTM, CDR2 ANQGSEA. The CDR3 has 13 amino acids. The CDR3 DNA follows: TGCAGCGTTTTCAGACCCCCCGGGACTGAAGCTTTCTTT. This codes for CSVFRPPGTEAFF.

As to this clonotype: The germline gene is not matched at one end of the junction; a read error may be the cause. CDR3 amino acids: CASSRGGTGDYGYTF. The CDR3 DNA follows: TGTGCCAGCTCTCGGGGAGGGACAGGGGACTACGGCTACACCTTC. The rearrangement uses TRBV6-6 and TRBJ1-2; 10 bases line up with TRBD1. From germline, CDR1 is MNHNY and CDR2 SVGAGI (reference sequence). CDR3 length: 15 residues.

This chain connects TRBV10-3 to TRBJ2-3, with TRBD2 identical over 7 bases. The CDR3 runs to 14 residues. Germline CDR1 is ENHRY and CDR2 is SYGVKD. V lost 6 bases, J lost 2 bases, and 5 bases stayed unmatched. DNA for the CDR3: TGTGCCATCAGCCTAGCGGATTTCACAGATACGCAGTATTTT. Its translation is CAISLADFTDTQYF.

This chain uses TRBV6-1 with TRBJ2-1; D uncertain. The CDR3 spans 13 residues. The V gene lost 2 bases and the J gene lost 9 bases, with 11 bases spanning the gap. Germline V lookup: CDR1 MNHNS, CDR2 SASEGT. CDR3 sequence (DNA): TGTGCCAGCAGTGAACTGGGTAGCACTGAGCAGTTCTTC. Its protein is CASSELGSTEQFF.